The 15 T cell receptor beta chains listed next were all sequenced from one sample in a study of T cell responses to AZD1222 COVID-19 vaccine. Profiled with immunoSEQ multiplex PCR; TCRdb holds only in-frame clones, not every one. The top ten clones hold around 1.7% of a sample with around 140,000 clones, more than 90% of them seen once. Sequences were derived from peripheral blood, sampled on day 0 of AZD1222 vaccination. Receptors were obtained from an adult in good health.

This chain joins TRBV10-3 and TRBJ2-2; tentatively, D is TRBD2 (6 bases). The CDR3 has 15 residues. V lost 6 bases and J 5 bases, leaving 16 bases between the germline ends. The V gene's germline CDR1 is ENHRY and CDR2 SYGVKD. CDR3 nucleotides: TGTGCCATCAGGGACCACAACCGGGGGACCGGGGAGCTGTTTTTT. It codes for CAIRDHNRGTGELFF.

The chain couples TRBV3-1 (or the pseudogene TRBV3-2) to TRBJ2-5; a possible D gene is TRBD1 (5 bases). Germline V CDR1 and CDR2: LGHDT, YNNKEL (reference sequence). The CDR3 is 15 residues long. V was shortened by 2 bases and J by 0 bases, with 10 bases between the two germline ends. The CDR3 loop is CASSQQRQNQETQYF. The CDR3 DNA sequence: TGTGCCAGCAGCCAACAGAGACAGAACCAAGAGACCCAGTACTTC.

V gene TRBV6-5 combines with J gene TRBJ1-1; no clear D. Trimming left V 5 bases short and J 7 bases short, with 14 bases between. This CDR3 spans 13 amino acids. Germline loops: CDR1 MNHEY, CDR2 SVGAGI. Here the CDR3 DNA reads TGTGCCAGCAGTCCCCGACGTCGGTATGAAGCTTTCTTT. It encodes CASSPRRRYEAFF.

The CDR3 here is CASGLMERRGLLMGMNTEAFF. DNA for the CDR3: TGTGCTAGTGGTTTAATGGAGAGGAGGGGGCTCCTGATGGGCATGAACACTGAAGCTTTCTTT. The chain links TRBV12-5 to TRBJ1-1, with 7 bases identical to TRBD1. The CDR3 covers 21 residues. Trimming cost V 3 bases and J 0 bases; bases outside gene matches: 22. Germline CDR1 reads LGHNT; CDR2 reads FRNRAP.

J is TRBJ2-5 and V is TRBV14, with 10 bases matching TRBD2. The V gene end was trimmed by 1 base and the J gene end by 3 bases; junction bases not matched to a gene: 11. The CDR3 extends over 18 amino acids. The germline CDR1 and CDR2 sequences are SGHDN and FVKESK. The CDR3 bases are TGTGCCAGCAGCCAAGGTGTAGTAGCGGGAGGCCGGGAAGAGACCCAGTACTTC. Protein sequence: CASSQGVVAGGREETQYF.

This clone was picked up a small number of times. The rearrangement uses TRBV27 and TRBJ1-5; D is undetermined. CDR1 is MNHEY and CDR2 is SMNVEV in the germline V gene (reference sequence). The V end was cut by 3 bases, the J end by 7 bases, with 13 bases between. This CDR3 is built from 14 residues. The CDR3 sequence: CASSFQALGQPQHF. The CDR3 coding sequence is TGTGCCAGCAGTTTCCAAGCGCTCGGACAGCCCCAGCATTTT.

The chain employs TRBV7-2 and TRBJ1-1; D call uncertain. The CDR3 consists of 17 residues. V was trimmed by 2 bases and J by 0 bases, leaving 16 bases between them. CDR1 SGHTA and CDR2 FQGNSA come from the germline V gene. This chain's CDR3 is CASSLFYSAEMNTEAFF. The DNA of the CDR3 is TGTGCCAGCAGCTTATTCTACTCGGCGGAGATGAACACTGAAGCTTTCTTT. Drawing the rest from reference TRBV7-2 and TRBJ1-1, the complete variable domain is GAGVSQSPSNKVTEKGKDVELRCDPISGHTALYWYRQSLGQGLEFLIYFQGNSAPDKSGLPSDRFSAERTGGSVSTLTIQRTQQEDSAVYLCASSLFYSAEMNTEAFFGQGTRLTVV.

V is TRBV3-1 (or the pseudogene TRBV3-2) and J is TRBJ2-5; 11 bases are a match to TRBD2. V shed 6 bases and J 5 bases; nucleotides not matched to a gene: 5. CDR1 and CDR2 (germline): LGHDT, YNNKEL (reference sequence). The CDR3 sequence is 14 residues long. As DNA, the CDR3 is TGTGCCAGCAGTCTACTAGCGGGAGAGGAGACCCAGTACTTC. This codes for CASSLLAGEETQYF.

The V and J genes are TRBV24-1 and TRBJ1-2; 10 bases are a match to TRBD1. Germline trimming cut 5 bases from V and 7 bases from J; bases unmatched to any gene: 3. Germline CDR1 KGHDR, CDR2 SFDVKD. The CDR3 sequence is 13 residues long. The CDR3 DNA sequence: TGTGCCACCAGTGTAGGGACAGGGGTTGGCTACACCTTC. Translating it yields CATSVGTGVGYTF.

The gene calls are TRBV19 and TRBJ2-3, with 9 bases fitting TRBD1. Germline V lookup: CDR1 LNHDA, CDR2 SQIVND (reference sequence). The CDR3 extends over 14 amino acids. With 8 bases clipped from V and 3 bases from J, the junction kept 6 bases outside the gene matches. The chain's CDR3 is CASSDRGRTDTQYF. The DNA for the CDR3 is TGTGCCAGTTCGGACAGGGGACGAACAGATACGCAGTATTTT.

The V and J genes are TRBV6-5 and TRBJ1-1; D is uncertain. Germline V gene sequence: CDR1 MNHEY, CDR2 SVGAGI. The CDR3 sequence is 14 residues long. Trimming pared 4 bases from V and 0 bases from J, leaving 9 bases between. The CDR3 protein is CASSSPFMNTEAFF. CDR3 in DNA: TGTGCCAGCAGTTCCCCCTTCATGAACACTGAAGCTTTCTTT.

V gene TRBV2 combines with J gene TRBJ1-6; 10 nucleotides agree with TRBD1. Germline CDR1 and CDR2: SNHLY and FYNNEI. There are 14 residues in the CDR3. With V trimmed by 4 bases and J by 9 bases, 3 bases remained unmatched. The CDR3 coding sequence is TGTGCCAGCAGTGGACAGGGGGCTAGTTCACCCCTCCACTTT. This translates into CASSGQGASSPLHF. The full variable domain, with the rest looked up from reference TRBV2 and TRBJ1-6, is EPEVTQTPSHQVTQMGQEVILRCVPISNHLYFYWYRQILGQKVEFLVSFYNNEISEKSEIFDDQFSVERPDGSNFTLKIRSTKLEDSAMYFCASSGQGASSPLHFGNGTRLTVT.

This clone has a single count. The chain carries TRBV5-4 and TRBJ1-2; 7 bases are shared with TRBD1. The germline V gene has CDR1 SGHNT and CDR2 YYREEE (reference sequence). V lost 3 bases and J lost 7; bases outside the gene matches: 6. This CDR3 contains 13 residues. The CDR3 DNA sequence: TGTGCCAGCAGCTATGAACAGGGGAGTGGCTACACCTTC. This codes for CASSYEQGSGYTF.

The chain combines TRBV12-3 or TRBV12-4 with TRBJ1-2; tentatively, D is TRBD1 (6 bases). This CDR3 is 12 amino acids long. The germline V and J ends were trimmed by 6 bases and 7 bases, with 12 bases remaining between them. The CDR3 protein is CASSPGQSGYTF. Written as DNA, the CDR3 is TGTGCCAGCAGCCCGGGACAAAGTGGCTACACCTTC.

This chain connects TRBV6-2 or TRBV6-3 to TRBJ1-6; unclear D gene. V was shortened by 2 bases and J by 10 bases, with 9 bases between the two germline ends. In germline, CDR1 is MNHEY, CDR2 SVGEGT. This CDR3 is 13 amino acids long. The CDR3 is CASSYEAYSPLHF. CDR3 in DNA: TGTGCCAGCAGTTACGAGGCTTACTCACCCCTCCACTTT.